This T cell receptor (beta chain) was captured in a study of human T cells and chemical hapten exposure. Study-level information: Donors were sensitized with 2% DPC on the upper inner arm. TCR yield per sample varied, mainly due to pooled library volumes.

The time point here: patch test 2, 6 weeks after DPC sensitization. Treatment defined: therapeutic diphenylcyclopropenone sensitization with weekly scalp DPC. Each patch test followed a blood draw. Unfractionated whole blood yielded total RNA. TCRdb ran MiXCR on the RACE reads and lists one entry per CDR3 protein. The table includes 80,000 to 95,000 distinct CDR3 sequences, roughly 11% detected once. Germline CDR1 GTSNPN, CDR2 SVGIG (reference sequence). CDR3 length: 13 residues. V was shortened by 4 bases and J by 0 bases, with 9 bases between the two germline ends. The source of this sequence is a man in his forties with alopecia areata. Some clones in this sample may be carry-over from other donors' samples. The chain recombines TRBV30 with TRBJ2-5, with D possibly matching TRBD1 (5 bases). The sequencing here drew on whole blood, taken in connection with sensitization to the hapten diphenylcyclopropenone (DPC). CDR3 residues: CAWTGKDQETQYF. The DNA of the CDR3 is TGTGCCTGGACAGGGAAAGACCAAGAGACCCAGTACTTC.